This T cell receptor beta chain comes out of a study of read filtering for tumor transcriptome and immune sequencing. General study results and limits: Correlation between methods rose after single-read clonotypes were removed.

This CDR3 spans 17 amino acids. V was pared by 1 base and J by 8 bases, with 21 bases between. In this sample, this clonotype turned up many times. Its antigen is undetermined. This library used roughly 400 ng RNA and molecular barcoded adaptors spanning alpha/delta and beta/gamma chains. MiXCR, applied by TCRdb to the reads, yields one record per CDR3 protein. In the table there are about 37,000 distinct CDR3 sequences, roughly 13% of which are singletons. Sequencing input: a population of CD138-negative cells sorted from bone marrow. This receptor was taken from a donor at least 40 years old with multiple myeloma. This chain links TRBV12-3 or TRBV12-4 with TRBJ2-1; D may correspond to TRBD1 or TRBD2 (5 bases each). CDR3 residues: CASSLDEGTLLGDEQFF. The CDR3 bases are TGTGCCAGCAGTTTAGATGAGGGGACCCTCCTAGGGGATGAGCAGTTCTTC.